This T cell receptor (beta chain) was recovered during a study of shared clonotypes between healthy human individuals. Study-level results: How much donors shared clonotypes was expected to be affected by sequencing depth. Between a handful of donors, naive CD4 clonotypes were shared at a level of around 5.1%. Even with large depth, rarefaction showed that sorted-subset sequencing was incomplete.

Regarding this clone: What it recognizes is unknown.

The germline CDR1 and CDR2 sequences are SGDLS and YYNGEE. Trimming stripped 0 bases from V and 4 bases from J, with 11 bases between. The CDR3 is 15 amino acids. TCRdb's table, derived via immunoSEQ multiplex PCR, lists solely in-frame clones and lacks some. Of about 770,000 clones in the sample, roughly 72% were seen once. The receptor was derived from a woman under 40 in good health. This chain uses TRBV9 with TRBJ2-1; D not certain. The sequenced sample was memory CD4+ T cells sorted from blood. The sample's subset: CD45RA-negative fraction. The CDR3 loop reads CASSVVDRGYNEQFF. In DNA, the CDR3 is TGTGCCAGCAGCGTAGTTGATCGCGGATACAATGAGCAGTTCTTC.